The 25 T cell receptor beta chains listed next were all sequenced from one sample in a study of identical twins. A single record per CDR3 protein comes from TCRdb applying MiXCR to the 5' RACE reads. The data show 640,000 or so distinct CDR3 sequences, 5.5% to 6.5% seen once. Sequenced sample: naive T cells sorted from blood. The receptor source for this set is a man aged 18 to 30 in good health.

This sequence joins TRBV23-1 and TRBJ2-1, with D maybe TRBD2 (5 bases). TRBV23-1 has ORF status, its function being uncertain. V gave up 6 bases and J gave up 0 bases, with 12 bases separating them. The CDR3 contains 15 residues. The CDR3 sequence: CASREDPFSYNEQFF. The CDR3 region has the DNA TGCGCCAGCAGGGAGGACCCTTTCTCCTACAATGAGCAGTTCTTC.

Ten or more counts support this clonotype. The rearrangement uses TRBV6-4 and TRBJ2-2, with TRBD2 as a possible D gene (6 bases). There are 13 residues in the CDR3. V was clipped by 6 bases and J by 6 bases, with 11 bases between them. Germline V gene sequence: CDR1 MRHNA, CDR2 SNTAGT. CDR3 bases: TGTGCCAGCAGCGGGGGACCATCCGGGGAGCTGTTTTTT. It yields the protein CASSGGPSGELFF.

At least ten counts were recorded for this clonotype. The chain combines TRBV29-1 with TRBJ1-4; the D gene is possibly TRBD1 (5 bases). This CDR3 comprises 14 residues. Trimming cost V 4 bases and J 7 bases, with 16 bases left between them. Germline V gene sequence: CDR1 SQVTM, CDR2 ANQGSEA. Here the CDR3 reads CSVALEGLFEKLFF. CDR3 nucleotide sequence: TGCAGCGTTGCCCTAGAGGGGTTGTTTGAAAAACTGTTTTTT.

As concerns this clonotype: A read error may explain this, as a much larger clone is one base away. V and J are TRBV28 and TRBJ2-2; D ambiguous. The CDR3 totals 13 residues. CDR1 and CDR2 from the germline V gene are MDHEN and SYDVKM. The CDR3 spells CACSLYDTGELFF. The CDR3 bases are TGTGCCTGCAGTTTATATGACACCGGGGAGCTGTTTTTT.

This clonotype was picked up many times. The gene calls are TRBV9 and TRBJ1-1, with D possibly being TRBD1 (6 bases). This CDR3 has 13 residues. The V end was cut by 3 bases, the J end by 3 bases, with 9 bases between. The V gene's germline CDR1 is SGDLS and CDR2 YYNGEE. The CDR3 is CASSGGRHTEAFF. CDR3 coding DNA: TGTGCCAGCAGCGGGGGGCGACACACTGAAGCTTTCTTT.

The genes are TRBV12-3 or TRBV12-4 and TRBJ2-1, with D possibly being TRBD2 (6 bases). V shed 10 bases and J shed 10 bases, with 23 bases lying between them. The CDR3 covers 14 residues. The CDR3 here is CAIGGALGVSEQFF. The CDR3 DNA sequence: TGTGCCATCGGAGGGGCCCTTGGGGTGTCGGAGCAGTTCTTC.

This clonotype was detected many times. The CDR3, as DNA: TGCAGTGCTAGAGATCCCAGCGGGAGTAGGCAGTTCTTC. Protein: CSARDPSGSRQFF. V and J are TRBV20-1 and TRBJ2-1; TRBD2 matches at 8 bases. This CDR3 has 13 residues. The germline V gene encodes CDR1 DFQATT and CDR2 SNEGSKA (reference sequence). V gave up 0 bases and J gave up 12 bases; unmatched junction bases: 7.

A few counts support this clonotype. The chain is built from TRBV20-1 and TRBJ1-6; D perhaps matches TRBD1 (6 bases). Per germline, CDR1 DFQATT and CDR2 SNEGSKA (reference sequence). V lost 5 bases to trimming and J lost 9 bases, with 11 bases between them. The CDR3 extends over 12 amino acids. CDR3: CSARGGGSPLHF. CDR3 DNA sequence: TGCAGTGCTCGGGGAGGGGGTTCACCCCTCCACTTT.

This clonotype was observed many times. CDR3 in DNA: TGCAGCGCACTAGCGGATACAGATACGCAGTATTTT. Its translation is CSALADTDTQYF. The chain links TRBV29-1 to TRBJ2-3; TRBD2 agrees at 8 bases. In germline, CDR1 is SQVTM, CDR2 ANQGSEA. J was trimmed by 3 bases and V by 7 bases; bases with no gene match: 3. The CDR3 covers 12 residues.

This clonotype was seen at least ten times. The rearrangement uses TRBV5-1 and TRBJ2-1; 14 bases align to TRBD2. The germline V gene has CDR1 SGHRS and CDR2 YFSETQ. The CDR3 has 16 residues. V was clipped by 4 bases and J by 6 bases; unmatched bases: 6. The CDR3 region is CASSPGLAGEGNEQFF. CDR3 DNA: TGCGCCAGCAGCCCGGGACTAGCGGGAGAGGGCAATGAGCAGTTCTTC. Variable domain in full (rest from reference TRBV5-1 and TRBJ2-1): KAGVTQTPRYLIKTRGQQVTLSCSPISGHRSVSWYQQTPGQGLQFLFEYFSETQRNKGNFPGRFSGRQFSNSRSEMNVSTLELGDSALYLCASSPGLAGEGNEQFFGPGTRLTVL.

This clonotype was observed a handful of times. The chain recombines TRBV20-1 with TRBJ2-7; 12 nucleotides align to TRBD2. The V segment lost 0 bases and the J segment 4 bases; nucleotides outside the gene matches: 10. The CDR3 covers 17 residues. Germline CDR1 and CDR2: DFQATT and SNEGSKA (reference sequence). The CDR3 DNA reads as TGCAGTGCTAGAGATCGTTCTGGACTAGCGGGACAGTACGAGCAGTACTTC. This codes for CSARDRSGLAGQYEQYF.

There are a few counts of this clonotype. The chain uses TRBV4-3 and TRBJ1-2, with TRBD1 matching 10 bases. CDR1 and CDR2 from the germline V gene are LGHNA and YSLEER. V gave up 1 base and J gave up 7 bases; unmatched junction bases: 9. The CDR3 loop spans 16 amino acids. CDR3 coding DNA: TGCGCCAGCAGCCAAGGCAGGGACAGGGGTTGGAGTGGCTACACCTTC. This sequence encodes CASSQGRDRGWSGYTF.

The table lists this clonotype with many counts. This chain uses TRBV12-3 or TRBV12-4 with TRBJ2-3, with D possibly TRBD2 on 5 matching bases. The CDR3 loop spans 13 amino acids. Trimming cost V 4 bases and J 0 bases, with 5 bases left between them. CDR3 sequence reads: CASSSGSTDTQYF. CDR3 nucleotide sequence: TGTGCCAGCAGTTCGGGGAGCACAGATACGCAGTATTTT.

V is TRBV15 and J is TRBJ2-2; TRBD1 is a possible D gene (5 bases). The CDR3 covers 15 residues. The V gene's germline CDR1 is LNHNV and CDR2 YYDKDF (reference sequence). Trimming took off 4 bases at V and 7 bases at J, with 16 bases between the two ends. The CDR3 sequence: CATSTEVRVSGELFF. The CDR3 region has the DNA TGTGCCACCAGCACAGAGGTCAGGGTTAGCGGGGAGCTGTTTTTT.

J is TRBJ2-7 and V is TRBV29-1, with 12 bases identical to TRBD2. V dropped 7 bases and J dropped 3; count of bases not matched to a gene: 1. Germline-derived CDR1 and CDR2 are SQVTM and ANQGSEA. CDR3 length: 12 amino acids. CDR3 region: CSGLAGDYEQYF. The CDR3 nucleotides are TGCAGCGGACTAGCGGGAGACTACGAGCAGTACTTC.

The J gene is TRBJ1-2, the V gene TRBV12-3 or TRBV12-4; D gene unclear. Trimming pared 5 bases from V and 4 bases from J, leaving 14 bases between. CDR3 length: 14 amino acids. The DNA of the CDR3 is TGTGCCAGCAGTCCCATGAGGGCTGGCTATGGCTACACCTTC. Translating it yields CASSPMRAGYGYTF.

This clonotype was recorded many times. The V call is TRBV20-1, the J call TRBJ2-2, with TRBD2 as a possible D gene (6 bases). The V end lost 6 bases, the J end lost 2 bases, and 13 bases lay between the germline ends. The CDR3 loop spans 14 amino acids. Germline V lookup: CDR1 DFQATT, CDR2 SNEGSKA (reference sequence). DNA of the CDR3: TGCAGTGCCGGCACCGGGACTAACACCGGGGAGCTGTTTTTT. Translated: CSAGTGTNTGELFF.

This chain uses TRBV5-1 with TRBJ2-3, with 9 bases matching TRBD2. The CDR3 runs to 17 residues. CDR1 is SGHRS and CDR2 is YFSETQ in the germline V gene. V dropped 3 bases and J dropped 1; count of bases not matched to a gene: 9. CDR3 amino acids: CASSSPSGKGGTDTQYF. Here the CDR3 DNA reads TGCGCCAGCAGCTCTCCTAGCGGGAAGGGCGGCACAGATACGCAGTATTTT.

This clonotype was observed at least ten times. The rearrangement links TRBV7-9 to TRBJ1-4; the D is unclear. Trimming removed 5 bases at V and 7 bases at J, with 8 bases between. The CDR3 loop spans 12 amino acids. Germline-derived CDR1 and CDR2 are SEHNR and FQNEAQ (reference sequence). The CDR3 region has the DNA TGTGCCAGCAGCCCACTGGGTGAAAAACTGTTTTTT. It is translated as CASSPLGEKLFF.

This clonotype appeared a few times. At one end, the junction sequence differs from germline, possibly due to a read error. For the CDR3, the DNA is TGTGCCAGCAGCCCTCCAGGGTCCCAAAACATTCAGAACTTC. Translating gives CASSPPGSQNIQNF. This sequence joins TRBV7-8 and TRBJ2-4, with D perhaps TRBD1 (5 bases). This CDR3 has 14 residues. CDR1 and CDR2 from the germline V gene are SGHVS and FQNEAQ.

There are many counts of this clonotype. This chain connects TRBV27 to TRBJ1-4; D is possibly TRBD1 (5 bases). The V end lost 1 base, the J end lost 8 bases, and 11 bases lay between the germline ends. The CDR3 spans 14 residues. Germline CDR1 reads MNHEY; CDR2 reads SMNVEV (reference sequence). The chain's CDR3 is CASSLWGSEEKLFF. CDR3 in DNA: TGTGCCAGCAGTTTATGGGGCAGTGAGGAAAAACTGTTTTTT.

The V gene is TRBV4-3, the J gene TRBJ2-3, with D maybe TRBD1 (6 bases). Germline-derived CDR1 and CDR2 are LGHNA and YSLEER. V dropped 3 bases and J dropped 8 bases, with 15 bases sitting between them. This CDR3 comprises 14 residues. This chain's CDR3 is CASSHGGDRSTQYF. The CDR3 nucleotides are TGCGCCAGCAGCCATGGGGGCGACAGGAGTACGCAGTATTTT.

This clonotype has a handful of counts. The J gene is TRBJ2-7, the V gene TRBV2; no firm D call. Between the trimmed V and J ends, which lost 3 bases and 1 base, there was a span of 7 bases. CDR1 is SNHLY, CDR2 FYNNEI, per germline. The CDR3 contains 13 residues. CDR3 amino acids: CASSDVLSYEQYV. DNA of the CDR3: TGTGCCAGCAGTGACGTCCTATCCTACGAGCAGTACGTC.

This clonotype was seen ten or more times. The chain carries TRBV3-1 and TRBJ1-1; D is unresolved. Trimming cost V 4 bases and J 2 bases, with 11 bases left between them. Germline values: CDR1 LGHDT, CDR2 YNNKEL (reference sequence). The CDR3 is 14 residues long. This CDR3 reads CASSPRLGNTEAFF. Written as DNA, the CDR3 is TGTGCCAGCAGCCCCCGGTTGGGTAACACTGAAGCTTTCTTT.

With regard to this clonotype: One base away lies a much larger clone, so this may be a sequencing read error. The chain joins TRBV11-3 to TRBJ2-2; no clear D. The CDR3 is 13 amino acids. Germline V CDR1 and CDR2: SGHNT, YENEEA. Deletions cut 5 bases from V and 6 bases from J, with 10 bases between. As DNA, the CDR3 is TGTGCCAGCAGCCAAGCGAGTCCCGGGGAGCTGTTTTTT. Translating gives CASSQASPGELFF.